This entry describes one T cell receptor beta chain. Its antigen is not known. The entry originates in a study of CD8 T cells in ankylosing spondylitis. Study findings and constraints: Prior work had noted some motif variants in reactive arthritis blood and synovial fluid. One TCR beta motif, made up of roughly 8 highly homologous variants, appeared characteristic of ankylosing spondylitis blood. As reported, disease-linked clones showed significant enrichment in matched ankylosing spondylitis synovial fluid.

The V and J ends lost 6 bases and 4 bases respectively, with 13 bases between them. CDR3 length: 14 amino acids. The germline gives CDR1 SNHLY, CDR2 FYNNEI. Libraries of TCR beta came from quantitative 5'-RACE with molecular barcodes. TCRdb re-called the 5' RACE reads with MiXCR, one entry per CDR3 protein. Found here are approximately 540,000 distinct CDR3 sequences, approximately 12% of them singletons; the top ten hold 6.8%. This clonotype was obtained from a male donor with ankylosing spondylitis. This rearrangement joins TRBV2 to TRBJ2-1; maybe TRBD1 (6 bases). Specimen: blood, either unsorted or a sorted T cell fraction (not recorded which). CDR3 amino acids: CASSLMGAYNEQFF. CDR3 sequence (DNA): TGTGCCAGCAGCCTCATGGGGGCATACAATGAGCAGTTCTTC.